The TCR beta chain described here comes from a study of regulatory T cells in long-lasting Graves disease. Described time point: persistent/refractory GD, antithyroid drugs over 5 years with positive TRAb. With RNA extracted from PBMCs as input, the TCR library was made. The junction had 10 bases not matched to a gene; V was cut back by 6 bases and J by 5 bases. The CDR3 has 14 amino acids. Germline lookup yields CDR1 MNHEY and CDR2 SMNVEV (reference sequence). HTBI primers from iRepertoire and Arm-PCR of CDR3 regions yielded the TCR beta libraries. TCRdb reprocessed the multiplex PCR reads with MiXCR, giving one entry per CDR3 protein. This sample has 400,000 to 500,000 distinct CDR3 sequences, with less than 25% found just once. This clonotype was counted at least ten times.

The rearrangement uses TRBV27 and TRBJ2-7, with TRBD1 identical over 7 bases. This sample comprised peripheral blood mononuclear cells (PBMCs), obtained when the disease was refractory, from a patient treated with antithyroid drugs. The clonotype was recovered from a female donor with Graves disease. CDR3 bases: TGTGCCAGCAGCTTTTCCCTTACAGGGGACGAGCAGTACTTC. The encoded protein is CASSFSLTGDEQYF.